The T cell receptor (beta chain) described here comes from a study of T cells in Graves' hyperthyroidism and ophthalmopathy. This clonotype has at least ten counts. Amplification yielded TCR beta CDR3 regions, with RNA transcripts as the source. An initial round of RT-PCR targeting the TCR CDR3 relied on the HTBI primer set. In TCRdb, the multiplex PCR reads were re-called with MiXCR into one record per CDR3 protein. The sample shows 600,000 to 700,000 distinct CDR3 sequences, approximately 42% of them seen only once. Germline assignment: CDR1 LNHNV and CDR2 YYDKDF (reference sequence). This CDR3 region has 16 residues. V lost 5 bases and J lost 2, with 16 bases in between.

The sequence derives from an adult man with Graves' disease, either hyperthyroidism or ophthalmopathy (not recorded which). The chain recombines TRBV15 with TRBJ1-5; D is possibly TRBD1 (6 bases). Sequenced material: peripheral blood or thyroid tissue (not recorded which). In DNA, the CDR3 is TGTGCCACCAGCCCTGGCCAGGGGATCGGCAATCAGCCCCAGCATTTT. It encodes CATSPGQGIGNQPQHF.